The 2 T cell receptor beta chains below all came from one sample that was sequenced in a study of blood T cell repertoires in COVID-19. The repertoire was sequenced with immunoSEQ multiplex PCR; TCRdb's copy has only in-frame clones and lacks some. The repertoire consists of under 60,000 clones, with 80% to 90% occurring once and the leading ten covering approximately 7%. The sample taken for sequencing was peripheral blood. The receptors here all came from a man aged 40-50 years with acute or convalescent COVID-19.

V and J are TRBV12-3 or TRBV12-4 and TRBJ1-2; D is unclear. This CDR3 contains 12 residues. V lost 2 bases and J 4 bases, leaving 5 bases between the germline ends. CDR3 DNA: TGTGCCAGCAGTTTAACAGTCTATGGCTACACCTTC. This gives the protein CASSLTVYGYTF.

In DNA form, the CDR3 reads TGTGCCAGCAGCTTAGTCAAGACGACTGTTGGCTACACCTTC. Translated, it gives CASSLVKTTVGYTF. The V call is TRBV7-2, the J call TRBJ1-2; no clear D gene. CDR1 is SGHTA, CDR2 FQGNSA, per germline. The CDR3 has 14 residues. Trimming pared 1 base from V and 7 bases from J, leaving 13 bases between. Supplemented by reference TRBV7-2 and TRBJ1-2, the full variable domain reads GAGVSQSPSNKVTEKGKDVELRCDPISGHTALYWYRQSLGQGLEFLIYFQGNSAPDKSGLPSDRFSAERTGGSVSTLTIQRTQQEDSAVYLCASSLVKTTVGYTFGSGTRLTVV.